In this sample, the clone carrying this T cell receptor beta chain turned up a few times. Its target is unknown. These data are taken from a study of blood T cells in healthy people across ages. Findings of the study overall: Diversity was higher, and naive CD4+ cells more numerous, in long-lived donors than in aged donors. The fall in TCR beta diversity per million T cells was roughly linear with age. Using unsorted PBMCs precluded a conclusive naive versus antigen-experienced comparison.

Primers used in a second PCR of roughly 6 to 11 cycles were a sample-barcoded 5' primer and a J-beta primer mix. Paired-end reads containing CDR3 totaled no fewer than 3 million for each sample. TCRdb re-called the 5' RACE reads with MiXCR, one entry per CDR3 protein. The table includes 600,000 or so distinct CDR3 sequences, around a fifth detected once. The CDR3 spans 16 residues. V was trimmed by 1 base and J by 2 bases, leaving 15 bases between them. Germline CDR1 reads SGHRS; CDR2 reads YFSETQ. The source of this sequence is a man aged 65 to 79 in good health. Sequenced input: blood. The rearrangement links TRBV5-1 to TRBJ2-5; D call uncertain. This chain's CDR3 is CASSLSMVNRQETQYF. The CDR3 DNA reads TGCGCCAGCAGCTTGTCCATGGTAAATCGTCAAGAGACCCAGTACTTC.